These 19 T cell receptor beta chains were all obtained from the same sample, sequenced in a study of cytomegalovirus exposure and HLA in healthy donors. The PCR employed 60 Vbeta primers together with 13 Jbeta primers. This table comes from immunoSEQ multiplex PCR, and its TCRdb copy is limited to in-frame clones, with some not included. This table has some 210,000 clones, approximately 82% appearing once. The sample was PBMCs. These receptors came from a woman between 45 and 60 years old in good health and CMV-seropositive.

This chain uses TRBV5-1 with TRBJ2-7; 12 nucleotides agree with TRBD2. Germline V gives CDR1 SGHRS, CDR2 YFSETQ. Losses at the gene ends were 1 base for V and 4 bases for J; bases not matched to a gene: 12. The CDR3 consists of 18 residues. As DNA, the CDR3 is TGCGCCAGCAGCTTGTATGCTGAAACCGGGACTAGCGGGTACGAGCAGTACTTC. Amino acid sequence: CASSLYAETGTSGYEQYF.

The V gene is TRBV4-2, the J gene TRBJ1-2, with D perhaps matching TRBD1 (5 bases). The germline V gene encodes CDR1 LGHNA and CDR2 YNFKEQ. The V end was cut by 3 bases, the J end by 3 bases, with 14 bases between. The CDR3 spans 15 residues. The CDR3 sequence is CASSQPATGDYGYTF. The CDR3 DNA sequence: TGTGCCAGCAGCCAGCCAGCTACAGGTGACTATGGCTACACCTTC.

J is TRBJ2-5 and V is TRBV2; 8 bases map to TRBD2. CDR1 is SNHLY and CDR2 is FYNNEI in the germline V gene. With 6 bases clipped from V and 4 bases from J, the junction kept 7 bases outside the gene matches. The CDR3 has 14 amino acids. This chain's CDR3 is CASRDSGGSETQYF. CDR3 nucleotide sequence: TGTGCCAGCAGGGACAGCGGGGGATCAGAGACCCAGTACTTC.

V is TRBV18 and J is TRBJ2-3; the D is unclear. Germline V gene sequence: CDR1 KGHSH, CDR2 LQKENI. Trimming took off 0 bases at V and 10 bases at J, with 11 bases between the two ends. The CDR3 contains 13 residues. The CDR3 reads CASSPPVAGAQYF. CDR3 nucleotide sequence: TGTGCCAGCTCACCACCGGTCGCAGGTGCGCAGTATTTT.

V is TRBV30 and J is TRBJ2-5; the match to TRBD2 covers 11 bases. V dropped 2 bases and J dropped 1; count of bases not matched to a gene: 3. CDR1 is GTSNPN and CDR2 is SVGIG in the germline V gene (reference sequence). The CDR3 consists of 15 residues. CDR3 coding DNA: TGTGCCTGGAGTTCACTAGCGGGAGTCCAAGAGACCCAGTACTTC. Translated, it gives CAWSSLAGVQETQYF.

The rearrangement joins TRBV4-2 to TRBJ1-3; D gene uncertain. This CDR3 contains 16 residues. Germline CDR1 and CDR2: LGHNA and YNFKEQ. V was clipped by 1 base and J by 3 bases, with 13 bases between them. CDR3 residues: CASSQVDKEFGNTIYF. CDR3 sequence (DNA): TGTGCCAGCAGCCAAGTAGACAAAGAGTTTGGAAACACCATATATTTT.

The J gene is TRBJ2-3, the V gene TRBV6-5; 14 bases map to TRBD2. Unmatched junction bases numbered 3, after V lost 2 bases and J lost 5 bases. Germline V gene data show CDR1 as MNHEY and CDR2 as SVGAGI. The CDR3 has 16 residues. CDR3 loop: CASSYPTSGGGDTQYF. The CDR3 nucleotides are TGTGCCAGCAGTTACCCGACTAGCGGGGGGGGAGATACGCAGTATTTT.

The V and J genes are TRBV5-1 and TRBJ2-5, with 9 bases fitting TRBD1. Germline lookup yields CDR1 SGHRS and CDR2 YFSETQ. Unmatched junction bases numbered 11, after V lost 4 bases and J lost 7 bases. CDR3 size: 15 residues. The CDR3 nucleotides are TGCGCCAGCAGCGGGGCCGGGACAGGGCAGGGGACCCAGTACTTC. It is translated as CASSGAGTGQGTQYF.

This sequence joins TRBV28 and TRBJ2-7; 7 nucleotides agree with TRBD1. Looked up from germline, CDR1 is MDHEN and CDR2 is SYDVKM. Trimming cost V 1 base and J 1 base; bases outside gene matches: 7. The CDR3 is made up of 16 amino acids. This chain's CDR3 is CASSLSAGGNSYEQYF. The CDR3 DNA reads TGTGCCAGCAGTTTATCAGCAGGGGGTAATTCCTACGAGCAGTACTTC.

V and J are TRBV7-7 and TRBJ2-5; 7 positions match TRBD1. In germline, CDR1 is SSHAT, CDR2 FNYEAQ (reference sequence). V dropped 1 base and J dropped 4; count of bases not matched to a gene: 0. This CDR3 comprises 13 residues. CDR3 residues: CASSLDRGETQYF. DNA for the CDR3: TGTGCCAGCAGCTTAGACAGGGGAGAGACCCAGTACTTC.

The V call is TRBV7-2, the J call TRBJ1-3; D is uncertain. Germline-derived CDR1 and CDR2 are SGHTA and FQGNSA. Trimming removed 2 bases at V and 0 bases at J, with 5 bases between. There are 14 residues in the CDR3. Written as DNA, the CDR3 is TGTGCCAGCAGCTTACGGGGCTCTGGAAACACCATATATTTT. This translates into CASSLRGSGNTIYF.

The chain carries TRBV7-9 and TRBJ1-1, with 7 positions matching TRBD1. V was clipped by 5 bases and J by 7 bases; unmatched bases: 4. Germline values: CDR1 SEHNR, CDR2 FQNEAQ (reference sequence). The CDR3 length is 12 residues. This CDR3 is CASSHGQDEAFF. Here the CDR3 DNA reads TGTGCCAGCAGCCACGGACAGGATGAAGCTTTCTTT.

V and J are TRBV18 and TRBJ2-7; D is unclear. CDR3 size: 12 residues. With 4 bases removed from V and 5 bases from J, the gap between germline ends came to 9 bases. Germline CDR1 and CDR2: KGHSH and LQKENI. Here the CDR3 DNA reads TGTGCCAGCTCACGGGCCTGGGACGAGCAGTACTTC. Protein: CASSRAWDEQYF.

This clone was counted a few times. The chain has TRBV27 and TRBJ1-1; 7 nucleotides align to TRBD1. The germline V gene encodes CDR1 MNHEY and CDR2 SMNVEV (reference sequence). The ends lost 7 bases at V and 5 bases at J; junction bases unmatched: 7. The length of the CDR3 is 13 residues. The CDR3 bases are TGTGCCAGCAATCTACAGGGGAGTACTGAAGCTTTCTTT. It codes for CASNLQGSTEAFF.

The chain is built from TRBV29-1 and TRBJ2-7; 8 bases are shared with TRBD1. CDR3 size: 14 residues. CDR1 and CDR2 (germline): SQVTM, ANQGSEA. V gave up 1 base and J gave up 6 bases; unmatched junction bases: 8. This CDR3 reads CSVEASGQGLEQYF. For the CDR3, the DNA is TGCAGCGTTGAAGCCTCCGGACAGGGCCTCGAGCAGTACTTC.

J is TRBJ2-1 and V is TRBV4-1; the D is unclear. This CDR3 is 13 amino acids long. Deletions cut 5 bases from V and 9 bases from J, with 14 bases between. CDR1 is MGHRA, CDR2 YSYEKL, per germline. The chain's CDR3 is CASSSRPRGEQFF. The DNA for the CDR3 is TGCGCCAGCAGCTCCCGACCCCGAGGTGAGCAGTTCTTC.

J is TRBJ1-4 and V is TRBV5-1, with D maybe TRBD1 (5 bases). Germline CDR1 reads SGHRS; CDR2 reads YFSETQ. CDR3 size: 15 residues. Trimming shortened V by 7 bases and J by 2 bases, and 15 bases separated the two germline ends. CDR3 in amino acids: CASGWGVSTNEKLFF. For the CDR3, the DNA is TGCGCCAGCGGTTGGGGGGTGTCGACTAATGAAAAACTGTTTTTT.

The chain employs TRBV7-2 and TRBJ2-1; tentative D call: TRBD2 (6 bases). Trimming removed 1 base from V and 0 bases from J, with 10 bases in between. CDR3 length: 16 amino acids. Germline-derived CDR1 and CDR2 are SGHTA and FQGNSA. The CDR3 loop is CASSLESGVSYNEQFF. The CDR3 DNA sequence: TGTGCCAGCAGCTTAGAATCGGGGGTCTCCTACAATGAGCAGTTCTTC.

The DNA of the CDR3 is TGTGCCAGCAGCGCGGGACTGGGGAGGTACGAGCAGTACTTC. Translated: CASSAGLGRYEQYF. The V and J genes are TRBV9 and TRBJ2-7; the D gene is possibly TRBD2 (6 bases). This CDR3 contains 14 residues. CDR1 is SGDLS, CDR2 YYNGEE, per germline. The V end lost 3 bases, the J end lost 4 bases, and 14 bases lay between the germline ends.